This T cell receptor beta chain was captured in a study of control samples from healthy donors and cancer patients. Profiling relied on immunoSEQ multiplex PCR, and the TCRdb table lists in-frame clones only, not all of them. Of roughly 100,000 clones listed, about 91% are singletons. CDR3 length equals 16 residues. V lost 5 bases and J lost 5; bases outside the gene matches: 11. CDR1 MGHRA and CDR2 YSYEKL come from the germline V gene. The sequence derives from a man younger than 40 in good health. Sequencing was carried out using blood. The chain links TRBV4-1 to TRBJ2-5, with TRBD1 matching 10 bases. CDR3 DNA sequence: TGCGCCAGCAGCGCGAGCCGGGACAGGGGAGGGGAGACCCAGTACTTC. Its translation: CASSASRDRGGETQYF.